This is a list of T cell receptor beta chains from one sample in a study of CD8+ T cells in alopecia areata. TCRdb's table, derived via immunoSEQ multiplex PCR, lists solely in-frame clones and lacks some. The table lists 6,500 to 10,000 clones, less than 70% of them singletons. The material was skin, obtained at week 0. The source is a human donor with alopecia areata. The CDR3 runs from the conserved cysteine through the conserved F or W. D genes are given only for firm matches. The listing skips clone size in some rows; elsewhere it reads once, few, many or a size class.

size	J	V	D	CDR3	DNA
-	TRBJ1-1	TRBV11-2	TRBD1	CASSYTGGVEDTEAFF	TGTGCCAGCAGCTACACAGGGGGGGTCGAGGACACTGAAGCTTTCTTT
-	TRBJ2-1	TRBV6-1	-	CASILTPFSEQFF	TGTGCCAGCATCCTAACCCCGTTCTCTGAGCAGTTCTTC
few	TRBJ1-1	TRBV30	-	CAWRAAWNTEAFF	TGTGCCTGGAGGGCAGCTTGGAACACTGAAGCTTTCTTT
few	TRBJ2-3	TRBV4-2	-	CASSLYGREEKDTQYF	TGTGCCAGCAGCCTATACGGAAGGGAAGAAAAAGATACGCAGTATTTT
once	TRBJ2-3	TRBV28	TRBD2	CASSLSGSGSTDTQYF	TGTGCCAGCAGCCTTAGCGGGAGTGGAAGCACAGATACGCAGTATTTT
-	TRBJ2-7	TRBV25-1	TRBD2	CASRTDVSAGWEGEQYF	TGTGCCAGCAGGACGGACGTTAGCGCGGGGTGGGAGGGCGAGCAGTACTTC
-	TRBJ2-5	TRBV28	-	CASSLLQNQETQYF	TGTGCCAGCAGTTTATTGCAGAATCAAGAGACCCAGTACTTC
-	TRBJ2-7	TRBV6-5	-	CASSDYYEQYF	TGTGCCAGCAGTGATTACTACGAGCAGTACTTC
large	TRBJ2-1	TRBV5-4	-	CASAATDSYNEQFF	TGTGCCAGCGCTGCGACGGACTCCTACAATGAGCAGTTCTTC
-	TRBJ2-7	TRBV4-2	-	CASSHGAEYEQYF	TGTGCCAGCAGCCACGGTGCCGAATACGAGCAGTACTTC
-	TRBJ2-6	TRBV28	TRBD1	CASIPTGGSGANVLTF	TGTGCCAGCATCCCTACAGGGGGGTCTGGGGCCAACGTCCTGACTTTC
-	TRBJ1-1	TRBV7-2	-	CASSSSQGDTEAFF	TGTGCCAGCAGCTCGTCCCAGGGAGACACTGAAGCTTTCTTT
medium-sized	TRBJ2-5	TRBV4-1	TRBD2	CASSYRGGAETQYF	TGCGCCAGCAGCTACCGGGGGGGGGCCGAGACCCAGTACTTC
few	TRBJ2-7	TRBV2	TRBD2	CASRPTSGKLYEQYF	TGTGCCAGCAGGCCTACTAGCGGGAAGCTTTACGAGCAGTACTTC
few	TRBJ2-1	TRBV29-1	TRBD2	CSVGLAGNSYNEQFF	TGCAGCGTGGGATTAGCGGGAAACTCCTACAATGAGCAGTTCTTC
-	TRBJ1-5	TRBV29-1	-	CSVGEHQPQHF	TGCAGCGTTGGGGAGCATCAGCCCCAGCATTTT
-	TRBJ1-1	TRBV11-1	-	CASSLDGAWNTEAFF	TGTGCCAGCAGCTTAGATGGGGCCTGGAACACTGAAGCTTTCTTT
few	TRBJ1-5	TRBV28	-	CASTPVSQGNQPQHF	TGTGCCAGCACCCCTGTGTCGCAGGGCAATCAGCCCCAGCATTTT
-	TRBJ2-4	TRBV6-5	-	CAESSGNIQYF	TGCGCCGAAAGTTCCGGGAACATTCAGTACTTC
few	TRBJ2-7	TRBV4-1	TRBD1	CASSPGTAPDEQYF	TGCGCCAGCAGCCCCGGGACAGCGCCCGACGAGCAGTACTTC
-	TRBJ2-1	TRBV7-7	TRBD2	CASSPRLAGIYEQFF	TGTGCTAGCAGCCCTAGACTAGCGGGAATATATGAGCAGTTCTTC
-	TRBJ2-1	TRBV6-5	TRBD2	CASSSAGADNEQFF	TGTGCCAGCAGTTCGGCGGGAGCAGATAATGAGCAGTTCTTC
-	TRBJ2-1	TRBV23-1	TRBD2	CASSQSERESNNEQFF	TGCGCCAGCAGTCAATCTGAGCGGGAGTCCAACAATGAGCAGTTCTTC
once	TRBJ2-6	TRBV4-3	TRBD1	CASSQDGPGGSGANVLTF	TGCGCCAGCAGCCAAGATGGACCAGGGGGTTCTGGGGCCAACGTCCTGACTTTC
once	TRBJ2-3	TRBV7-9	-	CASSPRLSDTQYF	TGTGCCAGCAGTCCTCGACTCTCAGATACGCAGTATTTT
-	TRBJ2-5	TRBV6-6	-	CASSYRGRETQYF	TGTGCCAGCAGTTACCGGGGTCGGGAGACCCAGTACTTC
-	TRBJ1-4	TRBV18	-	CASSESVSWNEKLFF	TGTGCCAGCTCAGAGTCGGTTTCTTGGAATGAAAAACTGTTTTTT
-	TRBJ2-3	TRBV7-6	TRBD1	CASSLAGGAFADTQYF	TGTGCCAGCAGCTTAGCAGGGGGCGCTTTCGCAGATACGCAGTATTTT
-	TRBJ1-1	TRBV29-1	-	CSVEAGSTEAFF	TGCAGCGTTGAAGCGGGGTCCACTGAAGCTTTCTTT
few	TRBJ2-3	TRBV5-1	-	CASSLFGRPSTDTQYF	TGCGCCAGCAGCTTATTTGGGCGGCCTAGCACAGATACGCAGTATTTT
-	TRBJ1-2	TRBV19	TRBD1	CASSKTGGDYGYTF	TGTGCCAGTTCTAAGACAGGGGGAGATTATGGCTACACCTTC
few	TRBJ2-3	TRBV9	-	CASSVETNTDTQYF	TGTGCCAGCAGCGTAGAAACTAACACAGATACGCAGTATTTT
-	TRBJ2-3	TRBV2	TRBD2	CASSGTSGITDTQYF	TGTGCCAGCAGTGGGACTAGCGGGATCACAGATACGCAGTATTTT
-	TRBJ2-2	TRBV9	-	CASNTVTGELFF	TGTGCCAGCAACACCGTTACCGGGGAGCTGTTTTTT
-	TRBJ2-7	TRBV7-2	TRBD1	CASNDGTGIYEQYF	TGTGCCAGCAACGACGGGACAGGAATATATGAGCAGTACTTC
-	TRBJ2-3	TRBV7-2	TRBD1	CASSVQGAEDTQYF	TGTGCCAGCAGTGTACAGGGGGCGGAAGATACGCAGTATTTT
-	TRBJ1-1	TRBV6-5	TRBD1	CATSTGRTEAFF	TGTGCCACTTCGACAGGGAGGACTGAAGCTTTCTTT
-	TRBJ1-1	TRBV6-1	-	CATEWGAGVAFF	TGTGCCACCGAGTGGGGCGCCGGCGTAGCTTTCTTT
once	TRBJ2-1	TRBV27	TRBD2	CASSWAPPGTSYEQFF	TGTGCCAGCAGTTGGGCCCCCCCCGGGACTAGTTATGAGCAGTTCTTC
-	TRBJ2-1	TRBV9	TRBD2	CASSAFSGTSPSNEQFF	TGTGCCAGCAGCGCCTTCTCCGGGACTAGCCCGTCTAATGAGCAGTTCTTC
-	TRBJ2-1	TRBV7-6	-	CASSAARYNEQFF	TGTGCCAGCAGCGCGGCCAGGTACAATGAGCAGTTCTTC
-	TRBJ1-5	TRBV5-6	TRBD1	CASSPRTGVGQPQHF	TGTGCCAGCAGCCCGAGGACAGGGGTAGGACAGCCCCAGCATTTT
-	TRBJ2-2	TRBV5-1	-	CASRTENTGELFF	TGCGCCAGCAGAACGGAGAACACCGGGGAGCTGTTTTTT
few	TRBJ1-5	TRBV19	-	CASSIEGNQPQHF	TGTGCCAGTAGTATTGAGGGAAACCAGCCCCAGCATTTT
-	TRBJ1-1	TRBV5-4	-	CASSFRVGTPNTEAFF	TGTGCCAGCAGCTTCCGCGTGGGAACGCCGAACACTGAAGCTTTCTTT